This T cell receptor (beta chain) was captured in a study of identical twins (dated by TCRdb to 2015 to 2016). Context from the whole study: TCR alpha and beta repertoires from monozygotic twins, unrelated adults of various ages and cord blood were deep-sequenced to test whether fetal clonotypes persist. To rule out contamination, replicate twin experiments were performed at different times with different library preparation protocols. General findings and caveats noted by the study authors: A weaker excess of twin sharing was found in beta out-of-frame sequences because the signal-to-noise ratio was lowered by fewer shared sequences. Because the same donors could not be followed over many years, the conclusions relied on cross-sectional statistical analysis. Fewer insertions were carried by abundant cord blood beta clonotypes; a weaker similar trend was observed in young adult naive repertoires, while no such trend was observed in memory repertoires. Invariant T cells such as MAIT and iNKT could partly confound zero-insertion analyses, though diverse VJ usage argued against this for most clonotypes. Compared with coincidental sharing between unrelated individuals, an excess of low generation-probability sequences was observed among out-of-frame TCR alpha sequences shared between twins. Recombination models systematically underestimated out-of-frame TCR alpha sharing in monozygotic twins but agreed with sharing between unrelated individuals.

Every donor was a healthy Caucasian. The twin cohort comprised three pairs of female monozygotic twins, all aged about 18 to 29 years. Positive isolation kits from Invitrogen were used to isolate the CD4+ and CD8+ T cell populations. V was cut back by 1 base and J by 2 bases, leaving a gap of 11 bases between them. CDR1 and CDR2, looked up from the germline V gene, are SGHDN and FVKESK. The CDR3 sequence holds 15 residues, the cysteine and phenylalanine included. The kept DNA is CDR3 alone, 45 bases in frame from the first base. This clonotype was recorded a few times. Its target antigen remains unknown. The sample holds no much larger clone one base away, and base qualities are not on file. Library creation used 5' RACE. The listed sequencing device is Illumina HiSeq 2000. A universal primer binding site was added through template switching, and the final cDNA carried a unique molecular identifier so that TCR cDNA molecules could be counted accurately. First-strand cDNA for TCR alpha and beta chains was synthesized from specific primers in the conserved constant-segment region. To control for contamination, every cDNA library was double barcoded, receiving both a SMART-Mk sample barcode and Illumina barcodes. TruSeq adapter sequences, together with Illumina sample barcodes, were added in two successive PCR steps. Sequencing of the TCR alpha and beta cDNA libraries was done on the Illumina HiSeq platform using custom primers. Under the source paper's analysis protocol: MiGEC processed the raw reads to extract unique molecular identifiers, while MiXCR was used to determine the CDR3 positions. Recombination models were inferred per individual with the repgenHMM and IGoR tools using an EM algorithm. The analysis of shared clonotypes was done with the tcR package in R, with sharing normalized by the product of cloneset sizes. To study raw recombination without the effects of thymic and clonal selection, out-of-frame nonproductive sequences were analyzed. Starting from the raw public reads, TCRdb applied fastp trimming at Q25, assembled clones with MiXCR and retained in-frame beta chains. Rows are unified per CDR3 protein, each entry keeping the most common DNA and genes. TCRdb, rather than the study authors, made the V and J calls. The sample table lists about 330,000 distinct CDR3 sequences, roughly 12% of them with a count of one. The ten largest clones take up 7.2% of the sample.

These data were likewise used in another study, on yellow fever vaccine responses in identical twins. As the second paper documents: The authors reported that the T cell response to vaccination in identical twins appeared partly convergent and partly personalized. In identical twins, the study followed T cell clones that responded to the vaccine with precision.

The rearranged segments are TRBV14 and TRBJ2-5, with an unclear D gene assignment. This TCR derives from a woman aged 18-30 years in good health. The source material was CD8+ T cells sorted from blood. The sequence in DNA is TGTGCCAGCAGCCAAGGGCAGGACCTACAAGAGACCCAGTACTTC. This is translated as CASSQGQDLQETQYF.